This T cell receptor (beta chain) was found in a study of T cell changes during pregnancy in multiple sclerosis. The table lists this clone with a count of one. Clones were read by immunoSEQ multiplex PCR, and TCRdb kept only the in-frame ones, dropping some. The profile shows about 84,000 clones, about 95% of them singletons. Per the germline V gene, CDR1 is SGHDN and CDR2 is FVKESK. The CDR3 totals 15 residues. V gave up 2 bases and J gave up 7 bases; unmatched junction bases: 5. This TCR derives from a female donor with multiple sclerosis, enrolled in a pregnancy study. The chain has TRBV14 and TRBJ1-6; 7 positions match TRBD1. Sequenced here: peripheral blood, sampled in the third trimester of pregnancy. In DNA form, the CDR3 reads TGTGCCAGCAGCCAAAACAGGGGAGGAAATTCACCCCTCCACTTT. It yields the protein CASSQNRGGNSPLHF. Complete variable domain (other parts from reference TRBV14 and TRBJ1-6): EAGVTQFPSHSVIEKGQTVTLRCDPISGHDNLYWYRRVMGKEIKFLLHFVKESKQDESGMPNNRFLAERTGGTYSTLKVQPAELEDSGVYFCASSQNRGGNSPLHFGNGTRLTVT.